One and the same sample provided the 8 T cell receptor beta chains below, sequenced in a study of cytomegalovirus exposure and HLA in healthy donors. With 60 Vbeta and 13 Jbeta primers, the PCR was carried out. TCRdb keeps only in-frame clones here, not all; method: immunoSEQ multiplex PCR. The table records 150,000 or so clones, 65% to 90% of them present only once. The source material was PBMCs. The receptors originated from a young woman in good health and CMV-seronegative.

J is TRBJ1-1 and V is TRBV5-8; D may be TRBD1 (6 bases). Trimming took 1 base from V and 5 from J, leaving 15 bases between them. Looked up from germline, CDR1 is SGHTS and CDR2 is YDEGEE. The CDR3 consists of 15 residues. In nucleotides, the CDR3 is TGTGCCAGCAGCTTGCAAGAGGGGGTGTGGACTGAAGCTTTCTTT. Translated, it gives CASSLQEGVWTEAFF.

V and J are TRBV28 and TRBJ2-7, with D hard to call. The germline CDR1 and CDR2 sequences are MDHEN and SYDVKM. The CDR3 is 13 residues long. V dropped 6 bases and J dropped 3 bases, with 12 bases sitting between them. The CDR3 DNA sequence: TGTGCCAGCAGGGCAGCGCCCAACTACGAGCAGTACTTC. Encoded protein: CASRAAPNYEQYF.

This chain links TRBV4-2 with TRBJ1-5; D is ambiguous. The CDR3 has 15 residues. The germline V and J ends were trimmed by 0 bases and 5 bases, with 11 bases remaining between them. From germline, CDR1 is LGHNA and CDR2 YNFKEQ. CDR3 region: CASSQDIGRDQPQHF. DNA of the CDR3: TGTGCCAGCAGCCAAGATATCGGGAGAGATCAGCCCCAGCATTTT.

The chain combines TRBV7-9 with TRBJ2-7; 11 bases line up with TRBD2. The CDR3 loop spans 16 amino acids. The germline V gene has CDR1 SEHNR and CDR2 FQNEAQ (reference sequence). The trim removed 4 bases at V and 1 base at J, leaving 6 bases unmatched. The CDR3, as DNA: TGTGCCAGCAGCTCTTTTAGCGGGAGGGAGTCCTACGAGCAGTACTTC. Its translation: CASSSFSGRESYEQYF.

The rearrangement uses TRBV11-2 and TRBJ2-4, with D unclear. This CDR3 has 14 residues. V lost 3 bases to trimming and J lost 4 bases, with 10 bases between them. In germline, CDR1 is SGHAT, CDR2 FQNNGV. CDR3 sequence reads: CASSFGRQKNIQYF. The CDR3 DNA is TGTGCCAGCAGCTTTGGCCGTCAAAAAAACATTCAGTACTTC.

This chain joins TRBV14 and TRBJ2-4; D uncertain. The CDR3 is 13 residues long. Germline loops: CDR1 SGHDN, CDR2 FVKESK. Trimming shortened V by 2 bases and J by 3 bases, and 5 bases separated the two germline ends. CDR3 in DNA: TGTGCCAGCAGCCAACACAGCAAAAACATTCAGTACTTC. It translates to CASSQHSKNIQYF.

The genes are TRBV28 and TRBJ2-1; a possible D gene is TRBD1 (5 bases). This CDR3 region has 17 residues. Germline V gene lookup returns CDR1 MDHEN and CDR2 SYDVKM. The V and J ends lost 4 bases and 3 bases respectively, with 19 bases between them. CDR3 bases: TGTGCCAGCAGTTCAAACTCGTGGGGCACAGACTACAATGAGCAGTTCTTC. Its protein is CASSSNSWGTDYNEQFF.

This rearrangement joins TRBV10-2 to TRBJ2-7; 9 bases line up with TRBD2. The V gene's germline CDR1 is WSHSY and CDR2 SAAADI. The CDR3 covers 15 residues. The V segment lost 4 bases and the J segment 4 bases; nucleotides outside the gene matches: 8. The chain's CDR3 is CASSGPGLAFYEQYF. CDR3 sequence (DNA): TGCGCCAGCAGTGGACCGGGACTAGCTTTTTACGAGCAGTACTTC.